This T cell receptor (beta chain) was identified in a study of human T cells and chemical hapten exposure listed by TCRdb under 2021. Regarding the complete study: For sensitization, 2% DPC in acetone was applied to a 2 cm by 2 cm area of upper inner arm skin. Peripheral blood TCR repertoire changes were tracked in vivo in alopecia patients during primary and secondary sensitization to the hapten diphenylcyclopropenone (DPC). Blood for TCR sequencing was provided by twenty-nine alopecia patients at one to four time points (pre-sensitization, 2, 6 and 24 weeks). Alopecia areata with under or over 50% scalp involvement, alopecia totalis and alopecia universalis were represented in the patient cohort, which was mostly female. Throughout the study period of around 25 weeks, patients also received therapeutic DPC doses to the scalp every week. Patch tests used Finn chambers with 0.01% DPC on the upper back, scored after 6 days by International Contact Dermatitis Research Group standards. Libraries were pooled for sequencing, and per-sample TCR yields varied mainly because of small differences in library volumes within the pool. Patient blood was sampled pre-sensitization (week 0) and at 2, 6 and about 24 weeks after DPC sensitization.

Reading the germline V gene (reference sequence) gives CDR1 LGHDT and CDR2 YNNKEL. The V end loses 1 base and the J end loses 0 bases, and a stretch of 7 bases separates them. Counted from cysteine to phenylalanine, this CDR3 has 15 amino acids. The retained sequence is limited to the CDR3, 45 bases, with the frame set at the first base. Reading the label with the study, this specimen's time point is: pre-sensitization, week 0. The intended sense of this specimen's treatment or condition label: therapeutic diphenylcyclopropenone sensitization with weekly scalp DPC. At each patch-test visit, blood was drawn before the patch test was applied. To be eligible, patients had to be aged 18 to 70, diagnosed with alopecia and judged suitable for DPC therapy, while pregnant patients were excluded. Total RNA was isolated from unfractionated whole blood collected in Tempus Blood RNA tubes. Receptor amplification or capture employed RACE. TCRdb lists the instrument as NextSeq 500. During library preparation, unique molecular identifiers were attached to individual cDNA molecules so that TCRs could be counted in a quantitative, reproducible way. From each blood RNA sample, both TCR alpha and TCR beta chains were sequenced. In the source study's methods: Samples had a median of 95,638 TCRs, with a range from roughly 20,000 to 690,600. V, J and CDR3 annotation of the TCR reads was performed with the Decombinator software suite. For PS versus PT1 abundance plots, all samples were subsampled to the same number of TCRs (28,000). TCRs were defined as expanded if absent before sensitization and observed at least eight times at the 2-week time point. The public reads were quality trimmed at Q25 with fastp and then assembled into clones with MiXCR by TCRdb, keeping productive beta chains. Here each entry gathers all rows of one CDR3 protein and keeps the most common genes and DNA. These V and J calls derive from TCRdb rather than the authors' analysis. The table for this sample lists approximately 400,000 distinct CDR3 sequences; 4.5% to 5.5% of them were counted only once. The top ten constitute 2.6% of the sample.

Beyond this particular receptor, the publication reports: Because all patients had alopecia, a presumed autoimmune disease, the immune response of the patients might differ from that of healthy individuals. Compared with pre-sensitization or healthy control sets, expanded TCRs formed significantly more large CDR3 similarity clusters, which is consistent with antigen-driven responses. The number of PT1 expanded TCRs positively correlated with patch test score, significant at thresholds 8, 16 and 32 but not 4. No change with DPC sensitization was found in the number of TCRs above 1 in 1000 frequency, and no evidence of global repertoire structure alterations was found. Repeated subsampling changed both the strength of the expansion versus patch-test correlation and the threshold at which that correlation became significant.

As concerns this clonotype: Its target antigen remains unknown. No base quality information exists; no much larger clone differs at one position.

The sequence derives from a woman between 45 and 65 years old with alopecia areata. Some clones in this sample may be carry-over from other donors' samples. Here the sequenced sample was whole blood, taken in connection with sensitization to the hapten diphenylcyclopropenone (DPC). The chain is assembled from TRBV3-1 and TRBJ1-3, with TRBD1 as a weak D call on 6 bases. The CDR3 region has the sequence CASSQGTASGNTIYF. The nucleotide sequence reads TGTGCCAGCAGCCAAGGGACAGCCTCTGGAAACACCATATATTTT.